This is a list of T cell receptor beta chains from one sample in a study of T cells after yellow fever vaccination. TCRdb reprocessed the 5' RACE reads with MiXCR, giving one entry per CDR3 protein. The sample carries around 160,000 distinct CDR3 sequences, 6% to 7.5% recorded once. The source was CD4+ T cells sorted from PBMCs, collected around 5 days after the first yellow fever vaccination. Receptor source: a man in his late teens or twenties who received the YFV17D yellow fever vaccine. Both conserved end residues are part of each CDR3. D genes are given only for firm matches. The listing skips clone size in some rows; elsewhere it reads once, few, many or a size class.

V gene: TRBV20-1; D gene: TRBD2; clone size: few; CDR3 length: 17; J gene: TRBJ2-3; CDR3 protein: CSARGTSSFASTDTQYF; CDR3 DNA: TGCAGTGCGAGAGGGACTAGCAGCTTCGCTAGCACAGATACGCAGTATTTT
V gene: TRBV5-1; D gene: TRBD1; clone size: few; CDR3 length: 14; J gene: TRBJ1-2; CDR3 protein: CASSLEGAGYGYTF; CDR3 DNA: TGCGCCAGCAGCTTGGAGGGGGCCGGCTATGGCTACACCTTC
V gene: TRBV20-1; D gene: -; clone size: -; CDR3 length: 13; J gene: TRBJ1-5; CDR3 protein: CSASGQLNQPQHF; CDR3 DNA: TGCAGTGCTAGTGGACAGCTCAATCAGCCCCAGCATTTT
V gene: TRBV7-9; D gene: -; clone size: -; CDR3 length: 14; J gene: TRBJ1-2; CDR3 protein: CASSPRQSAYGYTF; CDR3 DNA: TGTGCCAGCAGCCCAAGGCAGTCCGCTTATGGCTACACCTTC
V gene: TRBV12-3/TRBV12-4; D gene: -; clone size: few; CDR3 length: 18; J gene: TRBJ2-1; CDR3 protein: CASSSRNSPGNHYNEQFF; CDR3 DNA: TGTGCCAGCAGTTCCCGGAACTCCCCGGGGAACCATTACAATGAGCAGTTCTTC
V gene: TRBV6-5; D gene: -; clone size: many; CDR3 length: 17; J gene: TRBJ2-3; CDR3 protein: CASSYTRPRGATDTQYF; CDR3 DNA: TGTGCCAGCAGTTACACCCGTCCCCGGGGGGCCACAGATACGCAGTATTTT
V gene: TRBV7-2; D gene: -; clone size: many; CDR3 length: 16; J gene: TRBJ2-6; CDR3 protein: CASSLPQLPGANVLTF; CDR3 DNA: TGTGCCAGCAGTCTCCCACAGCTTCCCGGGGCCAACGTCCTGACTTTC
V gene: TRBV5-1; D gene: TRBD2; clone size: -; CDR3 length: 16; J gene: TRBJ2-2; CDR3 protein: CASSRPVAGHTGELFF; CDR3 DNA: TGCGCCAGCAGCCGCCCAGTAGCGGGGCACACCGGGGAGCTGTTTTTT
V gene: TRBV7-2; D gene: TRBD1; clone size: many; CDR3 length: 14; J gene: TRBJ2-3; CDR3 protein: CASSYRQGWDTQYF; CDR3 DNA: TGTGCCAGCAGCTATCGACAGGGGTGGGATACGCAGTATTTT
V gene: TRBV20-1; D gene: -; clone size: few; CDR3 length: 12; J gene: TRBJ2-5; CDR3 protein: CSASTGKETQYF; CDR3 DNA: TGCAGTGCTTCGACAGGAAAAGAGACCCAGTACTTC
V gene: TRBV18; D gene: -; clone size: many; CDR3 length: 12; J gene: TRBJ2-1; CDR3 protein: CASSPTDNEQFF; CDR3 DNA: TGTGCCAGCTCACCAACGGACAATGAGCAGTTCTTC
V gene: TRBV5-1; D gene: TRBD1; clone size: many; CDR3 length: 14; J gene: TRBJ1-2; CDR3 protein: CASSLDRGTYGYTF; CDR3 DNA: TGCGCCAGCAGCTTGGACAGGGGGACCTATGGCTACACCTTC
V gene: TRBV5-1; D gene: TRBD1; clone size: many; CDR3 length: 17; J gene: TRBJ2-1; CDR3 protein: CASSRDAGTGSYNEQFF; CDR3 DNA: TGCGCCAGCAGCCGCGACGCCGGGACAGGGTCCTACAATGAGCAGTTCTTC
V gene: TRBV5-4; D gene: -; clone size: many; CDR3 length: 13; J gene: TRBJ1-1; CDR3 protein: CASSLDPGSEAFF; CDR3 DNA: TGTGCCAGCAGCTTGGATCCAGGGAGTGAAGCTTTCTTT
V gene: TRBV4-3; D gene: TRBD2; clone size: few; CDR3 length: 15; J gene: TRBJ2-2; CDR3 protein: CASRPVAGGRGELFF; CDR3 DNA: TGCGCCAGCAGGCCAGTAGCGGGGGGACGCGGGGAGCTGTTTTTT
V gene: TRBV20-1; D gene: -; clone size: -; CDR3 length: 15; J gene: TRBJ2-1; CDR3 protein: CSASRSSFSYNEQFF; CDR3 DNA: TGCAGTGCTAGTCGGTCCAGCTTCTCTTACAATGAGCAGTTCTTC
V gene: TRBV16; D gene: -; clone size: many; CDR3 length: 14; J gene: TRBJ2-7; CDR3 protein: CASSSSQGSYEQYF; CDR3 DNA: TGTGCCAGCAGCAGCTCTCAGGGCTCCTACGAGCAGTACTTC
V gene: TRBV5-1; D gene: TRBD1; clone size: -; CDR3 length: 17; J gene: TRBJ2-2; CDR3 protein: CASSFPAGGANTGELFF; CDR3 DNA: TGCGCCAGCAGCTTTCCCGCAGGGGGCGCGAACACCGGGGAGCTGTTTTTT
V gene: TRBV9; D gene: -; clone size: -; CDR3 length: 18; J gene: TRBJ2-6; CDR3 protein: CASSVVLGTLSGANVLTF; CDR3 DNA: TGTGCCAGCAGCGTAGTCCTGGGGACGCTCTCTGGGGCCAACGTCCTGACTTTC
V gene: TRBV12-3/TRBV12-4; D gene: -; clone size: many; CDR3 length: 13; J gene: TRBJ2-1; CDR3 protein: CASARTGTNEQFF; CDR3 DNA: TGTGCCAGCGCTCGGACTGGGACTAATGAGCAGTTCTTC
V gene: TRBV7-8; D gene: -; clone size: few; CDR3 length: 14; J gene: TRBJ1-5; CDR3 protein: CASSLATLAEPQHF; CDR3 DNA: TGTGCCAGCAGCTTAGCGACATTGGCGGAGCCCCAGCATTTT
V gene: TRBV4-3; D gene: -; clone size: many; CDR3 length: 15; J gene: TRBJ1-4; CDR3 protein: CASSQEYRTNEKLFF; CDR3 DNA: TGCGCCAGCAGCCAAGAATATAGGACTAATGAAAAACTGTTTTTT
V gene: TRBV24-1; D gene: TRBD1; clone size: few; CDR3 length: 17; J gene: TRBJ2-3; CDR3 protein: CATSDSKDRTVSDTQYF; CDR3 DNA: TGTGCCACCAGTGACAGCAAGGACAGGACAGTATCCGATACGCAGTATTTT
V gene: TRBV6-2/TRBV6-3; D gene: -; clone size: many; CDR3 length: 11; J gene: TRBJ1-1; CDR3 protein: CASSYSSGSFF; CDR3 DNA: TGTGCCAGCAGTTACTCGTCGGGTTCTTTCTTT
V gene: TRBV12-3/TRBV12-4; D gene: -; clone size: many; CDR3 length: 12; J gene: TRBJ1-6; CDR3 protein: CASSFEGTPLHF; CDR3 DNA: TGTGCCAGCAGTTTCGAGGGGACACCCCTCCACTTT
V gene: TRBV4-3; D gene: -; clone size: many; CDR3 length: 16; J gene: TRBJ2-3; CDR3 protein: CASSQGERGKTDTQYF; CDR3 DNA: TGCGCCAGCAGCCAAGGGGAAAGGGGAAAAACAGATACGCAGTATTTT
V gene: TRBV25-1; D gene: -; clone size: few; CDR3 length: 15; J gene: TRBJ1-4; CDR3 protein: CASSPYIATNEKLFF; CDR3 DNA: TGTGCCAGCAGTCCATACATAGCAACTAATGAAAAACTGTTTTTT